This TCR beta chain was identified during a study of identical twins. Healthy Caucasians, and only they, were the donors. Unmatched junction bases numbered 13, after V lost 4 bases and J lost 4 bases. In germline, CDR1 is SGHDT, CDR2 YYEEEE. CDR3 length: 17 amino acids. MiXCR was run by TCRdb on the 5' RACE reads, yielding one entry per CDR3 protein. The repertoire holds hundreds of thousands of distinct CDR3 sequences, with roughly 24% as singletons. Concerning this clonotype itself: What it recognizes is unknown.

Findings and limits, study-wide: Models underestimated out-of-frame TCR alpha sharing in monozygotic twins. Out-of-frame alpha sequences shared by twins showed excess low generation probability.

These data were likewise used in another study, on T cells expressing NK-cell markers. Per that study: An anti-gamma-delta TCR antibody restricted sorting to alpha-beta TCR T cells in several experiments.

This rearrangement joins TRBV5-6 to TRBJ2-1; 8 nucleotides agree with TRBD2. Sequenced: CD4+ T cells sorted from blood. This sequence originates from a woman between 18 and 29 years old in good health. The CDR3 region is CASSLLMGGLVYNEQFF. The CDR3 bases are TGTGCCAGCAGCCTCCTCATGGGGGGACTAGTGTACAATGAGCAGTTCTTC.